This section outlines one T cell receptor (beta chain) sequence together with its context. This record belongs to a study of beta chain features in type 1 diabetes. The entirety of the isolated RNA underwent reverse transcription, so expressed TCRB transcripts were sequenced. Sequencing used immunoSEQ multiplex PCR; TCRdb keeps in-frame clones, though not all of them. Among hundreds of thousands of clones, 15% to 20% were seen once, and the ten largest hold 0.023%. The V end lost 7 bases, the J end lost 6 bases, and 19 bases lay between the germline ends. This CDR3 has 15 amino acids. The germline CDR1 and CDR2 sequences are LNHDA and SQIVND (reference sequence).

The TCR originated in a young woman in good health. The sequencing input was naive CD4+ T cells from blood. V and J are TRBV19 and TRBJ2-1, with D possibly TRBD2 on 6 matching bases. The CDR3 is CASMPDVAGFNEQFF. The DNA for the CDR3 is TGTGCCAGTATGCCGGACGTCGCGGGGTTCAATGAGCAGTTCTTC. The full variable domain, with the rest looked up from reference TRBV19 and TRBJ2-1, is DGGITQSPKYLFRKEGQNVTLSCEQNLNHDAMYWYRQDPGQGLRLIYYSQIVNDFQKGDIAEGYSVSREKKESFPLTVTSAQKNPTAFYLCASMPDVAGFNEQFFGPGTRLTVL.